The 22 T cell receptor beta chains below all came from one sample that was sequenced in a study of blood T cell repertoires in COVID-19 (dated by TCRdb to 2019 to 2021). Library construction relied on the immunoSEQ multiplex PCR assay. Imported from immuneACCESS, the table was reduced by TCRdb to in-frame sequences with V and J called. These copies leave out some clones; in studies compared against another copy, an unresolved V gene accounts for under half, and the cause of the remainder is not known. This sample is represented by about 220,000 clones; less than 90% of them were singletons. 1.5% to 2% of the sample lies in the top ten. Sequencing was done on a sample of peripheral blood. These receptors all stem from a man aged 35 to 55 with active or convalescent COVID-19.

V and J are TRBV5-1 and TRBJ2-1, with 10 bases lining up with TRBD2. CDR1 and CDR2 (germline): SGHRS, YFSETQ. There are 17 residues in the CDR3. Trimming took 0 bases from V and 6 from J; bases not matched to a gene: 9. The CDR3, as DNA: TGCGCCAGCAGCTTGGATGTAGGACTAGCGGCTCCCAATGAGCAGTTCTTC. Residues: CASSLDVGLAAPNEQFF.

The V call is TRBV19, the J call TRBJ1-2, with a weak D call TRBD1 (5 bases). The CDR3 contains 13 residues. Germline loops: CDR1 LNHDA, CDR2 SQIVND (reference sequence). Trimming cost V 5 bases and J 8 bases, with 15 bases left between them. The CDR3 DNA reads TGTGCCAGTAGTGCCCCCACGGGGGAAGGCTACACCTTC. This translates into CASSAPTGEGYTF. The complete variable domain, with remaining parts taken from reference TRBV19 and TRBJ1-2, reads DGGITQSPKYLFRKEGQNVTLSCEQNLNHDAMYWYRQDPGQGLRLIYYSQIVNDFQKGDIAEGYSVSREKKESFPLTVTSAQKNPTAFYLCASSAPTGEGYTFGSGTRLTVV.

This clone was detected once. The gene calls are TRBV6-5 and TRBJ2-7; possibly TRBD1 for D (5 bases). CDR3 size: 15 residues. V was trimmed by 8 bases and J by 4 bases, leaving 21 bases between them. The germline V gene encodes CDR1 MNHEY and CDR2 SVGAGI. The CDR3 DNA sequence: TGTGCCAGCCTAGACCAGGGATCCCTCCGGTACGAGCAGTACTTC. Amino acid sequence: CASLDQGSLRYEQYF.

This clone was found once. The V call is TRBV28, the J call TRBJ1-2; TRBD1 aligns across 7 bases. CDR1 and CDR2 from the germline V gene are MDHEN and SYDVKM. The CDR3 runs to 17 residues. The V gene end was trimmed by 2 bases and the J gene end by 4 bases; junction bases not matched to a gene: 13. This CDR3 is CASSLRVISDRTYGYTF. In DNA, the CDR3 is TGTGCCAGCAGTTTAAGGGTTATCTCGGACAGGACCTATGGCTACACCTTC.

V gene TRBV11-2 combines with J gene TRBJ2-6; D call uncertain. V was cut by 7 bases and J by 2 bases, with 6 bases left in between. Per germline, CDR1 SGHAT and CDR2 FQNNGV. This CDR3 region has 13 residues. The CDR3 sequence is CASTLAGANVLTF. The DNA of the CDR3 is TGTGCCAGCACCCTCGCTGGGGCCAACGTCCTGACTTTC.

The rearrangement joins TRBV20-1 to TRBJ1-1; D unresolved. Trimming removed 3 bases at V and 1 base at J, with 9 bases between. This CDR3 is built from 13 residues. CDR1 and CDR2 (germline): DFQATT, SNEGSKA (reference sequence). The CDR3 nucleotides read TGCAGTGCTAGTCGCCAGGCGAACACTGAAGCTTTCTTT. Translating it yields CSASRQANTEAFF.

In nucleotides, the CDR3 is TGTGCCAGCAGTTCCCGAGGACAGGGAATAGATACGCAGTATTTT. Its protein is CASSSRGQGIDTQYF. The chain links TRBV2 to TRBJ2-3; the match to TRBD1 covers 8 bases. V dropped 5 bases and J dropped 5; count of bases not matched to a gene: 9. CDR1 is SNHLY, CDR2 FYNNEI, per germline. CDR3 length: 15 amino acids.

The V call is TRBV27, the J call TRBJ1-2, with 7 positions matching TRBD1. Germline assignment: CDR1 MNHEY and CDR2 SMNVEV (reference sequence). The CDR3 length is 16 residues. V was clipped by 5 bases and J by 5 bases; unmatched bases: 14. The CDR3: CASSEISTGSGYGYTF. Here the CDR3 DNA reads TGTGCCAGCAGTGAAATTTCGACAGGGTCGGGGTATGGCTACACCTTC.

CDR3 nucleotides: TGTGCCACCAGCCTCTTGGGGGCTACCACTGAAGCTTTCTTT. It encodes CATSLLGATTEAFF. This chain uses TRBV15 with TRBJ1-1, with D possibly TRBD1 on 6 matching bases. The germline V and J ends were trimmed by 5 bases and 4 bases, with 14 bases remaining between them. The V gene's germline CDR1 is LNHNV and CDR2 YYDKDF (reference sequence). The CDR3 sequence is 14 residues long.

The chain recombines TRBV18 with TRBJ2-7; D possibly corresponds to TRBD1 (5 bases). The CDR3 is 15 residues long. CDR1 is KGHSH, CDR2 LQKENI, per germline. V lost 1 base, J lost 4 bases, and 14 bases lay in between. CDR3 in amino acids: CASSPRSTDVYEQYF. In DNA form, the CDR3 reads TGTGCCAGCTCACCACGTTCGACAGACGTATACGAGCAGTACTTC.

The V gene is TRBV5-6, the J gene TRBJ2-2, with 8 bases identical to TRBD2. The CDR3 covers 17 residues. CDR1 is SGHDT, CDR2 YYEEEE, per germline. J was trimmed by 3 bases and V by 0 bases; bases with no gene match: 7. CDR3 sequence: CASSLASSGAYTGELFF. The CDR3 DNA is TGTGCCAGCAGCTTGGCCAGTAGCGGGGCCTACACCGGGGAGCTGTTTTTT.

The rearrangement joins TRBV11-2 to TRBJ2-3; TRBD2 matches 7 bases. The CDR3 has 13 residues. Germline-derived CDR1 and CDR2 are SGHAT and FQNNGV. V gave up 8 bases and J gave up 4 bases; unmatched junction bases: 6. The DNA of the CDR3 is TGTGCCAGCTCGAGCAGCGGGGCAGATACGCAGTATTTT. It encodes CASSSSGADTQYF.

J is TRBJ2-1 and V is TRBV7-9; unclear D gene. CDR3 length: 15 amino acids. V shed 3 bases and J shed 0 bases, with 9 bases lying between them. Germline V gene data show CDR1 as SEHNR and CDR2 as FQNEAQ (reference sequence). The CDR3 DNA reads as TGTGCCAGCAGCTTCATAACTAACTCCTACAATGAGCAGTTCTTC. This encodes CASSFITNSYNEQFF.

The chain is built from TRBV29-1 and TRBJ1-1; the D is unclear. The CDR3 runs to 12 residues. The V gene lost 6 bases and the J gene lost 3 bases, with 11 bases spanning the gap. From germline, CDR1 is SQVTM and CDR2 ANQGSEA. The DNA for the CDR3 is TGCAGCGTCATGAGTCGTGACACTGAAGCTTTCTTT. It yields the protein CSVMSRDTEAFF. Using reference TRBV29-1 and TRBJ1-1 for the parts outside the CDR3, the full variable domain is SAVISQKPSRDICQRGTSLTIQCQVDSQVTMMFWYRQQPGQSLTLIATANQGSEATYESGFVIDKFPISRPNLTFSTLTVSNMSPEDSSIYLCSVMSRDTEAFFGQGTRLTVV.

The chain joins TRBV5-1 to TRBJ2-1, with 7 bases matching TRBD2. The J segment lost 10 bases and the V segment lost 2 bases, leaving 9 bases of the junction unmatched. The germline gives CDR1 SGHRS, CDR2 YFSETQ. The CDR3 is 14 residues long. CDR3 bases: TGCGCCAGCAGCTTCGGGGGAGGGCCAGGCGAGCAGTTCTTC. It translates to CASSFGGGPGEQFF.

This chain joins TRBV5-1 and TRBJ1-2; D is possibly TRBD1 (6 bases). Looked up from germline, CDR1 is SGHRS and CDR2 is YFSETQ. The CDR3 has 14 amino acids. The V gene lost 4 bases and the J gene lost 4 bases, with 14 bases spanning the gap. Here the CDR3 reads CASSVSGVGYGYTF. As DNA, the CDR3 is TGCGCCAGCAGCGTGTCAGGGGTAGGCTATGGCTACACCTTC.

The J gene is TRBJ2-7, the V gene TRBV9; D ambiguous. V was pared by 3 bases and J by 7 bases, with 11 bases between. Germline CDR1 SGDLS, CDR2 YYNGEE. The CDR3 runs 12 residues. CDR3 in DNA: TGTGCCAGCAGCGCTCTTGGTCGGGAGCAGTACTTC. Its translation is CASSALGREQYF.

This chain joins TRBV5-1 and TRBJ2-6; D may be TRBD1 (5 bases). The CDR3 totals 18 residues. Germline V gene lookup returns CDR1 SGHRS and CDR2 YFSETQ. Trimming cost V 2 bases and J 0 bases, with 15 bases left between them. CDR3 residues: CASSFNPRDSSGANVLTF. The CDR3 nucleotides read TGCGCCAGCAGCTTTAATCCCAGGGATTCCTCTGGGGCCAACGTCCTGACTTTC.

The chain uses TRBV7-2 and TRBJ1-5; D gene unclear. CDR1 SGHTA and CDR2 FQGNSA come from the germline V gene. V was pared by 4 bases and J by 6 bases, with 16 bases between. CDR3 length: 15 amino acids. The DNA of the CDR3 is TGTGCCAGCAGCTCCTCCGGCGATCGGGGTCAGCCCCAGCATTTT. Amino acid sequence: CASSSSGDRGQPQHF.

The chain combines TRBV29-1 with TRBJ2-7; TRBD2 matches 9 bases. The CDR3 runs to 14 residues. The V gene end was trimmed by 1 base and the J gene end by 4 bases; junction bases not matched to a gene: 5. The V gene's germline CDR1 is SQVTM and CDR2 ANQGSEA. The CDR3 spells CSVEGDSGRYEQYF. The CDR3 DNA reads TGCAGCGTTGAAGGGGATAGCGGGAGATACGAGCAGTACTTC.

Here the CDR3 DNA reads TGTGCCCCGGGGGGGAAAATGAACACTGAAGCTTTCTTT. Protein: CAPGGKMNTEAFF. The rearrangement links TRBV5-4 to TRBJ1-1; weak D call: TRBD1 (5 bases). Germline CDR1 reads SGHNT; CDR2 reads YYREEE (reference sequence). The CDR3 is 13 amino acids. The V gene lost 10 bases and the J gene lost 0 bases, with 13 bases spanning the gap.

The chain links TRBV4-1 to TRBJ2-7; TRBD1 might be the D (5 bases). Germline values: CDR1 MGHRA, CDR2 YSYEKL. V was pared by 0 bases and J by 3 bases, with 12 bases between. The CDR3 runs 15 residues. The CDR3 region has the DNA TGCGCCAGCAGCCAAGATTGGACATTCAACTACGAGCAGTACTTC. Its translation: CASSQDWTFNYEQYF.